This TCR beta chain was recorded in a study of cytomegalovirus exposure and HLA in healthy donors. Trimming pared 4 bases from V and 1 base from J, leaving 11 bases between. This CDR3 spans 15 amino acids. CDR1 is MGHRA and CDR2 is YSYEKL in the germline V gene. The PCR ran on 60 Vbeta and 13 Jbeta primers. This table comes from immunoSEQ multiplex PCR, and its TCRdb copy is limited to in-frame clones, with some not included. The sample has tens of thousands of clones; the top ten hold 2.3%. The material sequenced was PBMCs. The chain links TRBV4-1 to TRBJ1-5, with D unresolved. The TCR originated in a female donor in good health and CMV-seronegative. CDR3 amino acids: CASSPRGESNQPQHF. DNA for the CDR3: TGCGCCAGCAGCCCCCGCGGTGAGAGCAATCAGCCCCAGCATTTT.